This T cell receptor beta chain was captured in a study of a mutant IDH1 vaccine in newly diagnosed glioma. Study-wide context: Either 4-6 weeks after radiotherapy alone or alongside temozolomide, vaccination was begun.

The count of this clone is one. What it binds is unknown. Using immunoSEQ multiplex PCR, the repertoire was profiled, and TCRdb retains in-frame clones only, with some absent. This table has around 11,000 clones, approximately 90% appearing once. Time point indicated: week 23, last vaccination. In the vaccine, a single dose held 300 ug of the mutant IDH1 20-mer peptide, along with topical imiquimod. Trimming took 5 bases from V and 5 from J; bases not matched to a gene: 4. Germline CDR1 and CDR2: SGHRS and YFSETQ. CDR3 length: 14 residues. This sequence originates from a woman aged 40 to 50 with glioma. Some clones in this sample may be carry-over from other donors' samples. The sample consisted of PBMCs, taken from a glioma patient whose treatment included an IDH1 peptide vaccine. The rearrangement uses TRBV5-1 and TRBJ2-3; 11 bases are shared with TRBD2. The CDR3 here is CASRLAGGIDTQYF. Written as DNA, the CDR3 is TGCGCCAGCAGGCTAGCGGGGGGTATAGATACGCAGTATTTT.